This passage covers 14 T cell receptor beta chains from one sample sequenced in a study of T cell responses to AZD1222 COVID-19 vaccine. The repertoire was sequenced with immunoSEQ multiplex PCR; TCRdb's copy has only in-frame clones and lacks some. The table lists some 140,000 clones, 90% to 95% of them singletons. The input for sequencing was peripheral blood, taken 28 days after the second AZD1222 dose. These receptors were obtained from an adult who received the AZD1222 COVID-19 vaccine.

The V call is TRBV5-1, the J call TRBJ1-2; perhaps TRBD1 as D (5 bases). The CDR3 extends over 14 amino acids. Trimming stripped 3 bases from V and 8 bases from J, with 17 bases between. Per germline, CDR1 SGHRS and CDR2 YFSETQ. CDR3 nucleotides: TGCGCCAGCAGCTCCGGGACCCCCCTCGGGGGCTACACCTTC. It translates to CASSSGTPLGGYTF.

The rearrangement uses TRBV7-8 and TRBJ1-4; the match to TRBD1 covers 10 bases. The CDR3 has 16 amino acids. V dropped 5 bases and J dropped 7; count of bases not matched to a gene: 10. Germline CDR1 is SGHVS and CDR2 is FQNEAQ. The CDR3 DNA reads as TGTGCCAGCAGCCCACGACAGGGGGCTTTCGGTGAAAAACTGTTTTTT. It codes for CASSPRQGAFGEKLFF. Looking up the rest from reference TRBV7-8 and TRBJ1-4 gives the full variable domain: GAGVSQSPRYKVAKRGQDVALRCDPISGHVSLFWYQQALGQGPEFLTYFQNEAQLDKSGLPSDRFFAERPEGSVSTLKIQRTQQEDSAVYLCASSPRQGAFGEKLFFGSGTQLSVL.

The J gene is TRBJ1-2, the V gene TRBV4-2; D is perhaps TRBD1 (5 bases). Between the trimmed V and J ends, which lost 4 bases and 4 bases, there was a span of 16 bases. The CDR3 length is 15 residues. Germline V gives CDR1 LGHNA, CDR2 YNFKEQ. CDR3 protein: CASSLQEWDLYGYTF. The CDR3 DNA is TGTGCCAGCAGCCTGCAGGAATGGGACCTCTATGGCTACACCTTC.

A word on this clone: Other nucleotide sequences from this sample produce the same CDR3. V and J are TRBV4-2 and TRBJ2-1; weak D call: TRBD2 (6 bases). The CDR3 loop spans 14 amino acids. Trimming pared 3 bases from V and 6 bases from J, leaving 12 bases between. CDR1 and CDR2 (germline): LGHNA, YNFKEQ. In DNA, the CDR3 is TGTGCCAGCAGCCAGCCGCAGGGACTCAATGAGCAGTTCTTC. Amino acid sequence: CASSQPQGLNEQFF.

The rearrangement uses TRBV29-1 and TRBJ2-1; 9 positions match TRBD2. This CDR3 contains 14 residues. From germline, CDR1 is SQVTM and CDR2 ANQGSEA. V was clipped by 5 bases and J by 6 bases; unmatched bases: 8. The CDR3: CSVLRLADTNEQFF. The CDR3 DNA reads as TGCAGCGTTCTTAGACTAGCGGATACCAATGAGCAGTTCTTC.

The chain links TRBV6-2 or TRBV6-3 to TRBJ2-3; D unclear. Germline-derived CDR1 and CDR2 are MNHEY and SVGEGT. Trimming shortened V by 0 bases and J by 2 bases, and 12 bases separated the two germline ends. This CDR3 is 16 amino acids long. CDR3 nucleotide sequence: TGTGCCAGCAGTTACTCGAGGTCAGATCTCACAGATACGCAGTATTTT. This codes for CASSYSRSDLTDTQYF.

In its sample, this clone was seen a few times. The gene calls are TRBV18 and TRBJ2-3, with TRBD1 identical over 8 bases. The CDR3 contains 16 residues. Trimming cost V 0 bases and J 5 bases; bases outside gene matches: 7. Germline-derived CDR1 and CDR2 are KGHSH and LQKENI. In nucleotides, the CDR3 is TGTGCCAGCTCACCACCTCGCAGGGGGCTGGGAGATACGCAGTATTTT. Amino acid sequence: CASSPPRRGLGDTQYF. Based on the CDR3 plus reference TRBV18 and TRBJ2-3, the full variable domain is NAGVMQNPRHLVRRRGQEARLRCSPMKGHSHVYWYRQLPEEGLKFMVYLQKENIIDESGMPKERFSAEFPKEGPSILRIQQVVRGDSAAYFCASSPPRRGLGDTQYFGPGTRLTVL.

The chain is built from TRBV5-6 and TRBJ1-1; the match to TRBD1 covers 10 bases. Trimming cost V 1 base and J 1 base; bases outside gene matches: 7. The CDR3 length is 17 residues. CDR1 and CDR2 (germline): SGHDT, YYEEEE. The CDR3 coding sequence is TGTGCCAGCAGCTTGTTGGGACAGGGGCCCTGGAACACTGAAGCTTTCTTT. Translation: CASSLLGQGPWNTEAFF. Drawing the rest from reference TRBV5-6 and TRBJ1-1, the complete variable domain is DAGVTQSPTHLIKTRGQQVTLRCSPKSGHDTVSWYQQALGQGPQFIFQYYEEEERQRGNFPDRFSGHQFPNYSSELNVNALLLGDSALYLCASSLLGQGPWNTEAFFGQGTRLTVV.

This chain uses TRBV19 with TRBJ2-1, with 10 bases identical to TRBD2. The CDR3 length is 16 residues. Germline V gives CDR1 LNHDA, CDR2 SQIVND (reference sequence). J lost 2 bases, V lost 5 bases, and 6 bases had no gene match. CDR3 nucleotides: TGTGCCAGTAGTTGGGGAAGCGGGGGGGCCTACAATGAGCAGTTCTTC. Its protein product is CASSWGSGGAYNEQFF.

V usage is TRBV18 and J usage is TRBJ1-2, with D hard to call. Between the trimmed V and J ends, which lost 1 base and 4 bases, there was a span of 13 bases. CDR1 is KGHSH and CDR2 is LQKENI in the germline V gene. The CDR3 contains 15 residues. CDR3 bases: TGTGCCAGCTCACCACGAGGAGTATTGATCTATGGCTACACCTTC. The encoded protein is CASSPRGVLIYGYTF.

The chain carries TRBV19 and TRBJ1-2, with D hard to call. With 7 bases removed from V and 4 bases from J, the gap between germline ends came to 22 bases. The CDR3 sequence is 16 residues long. Looked up from germline, CDR1 is LNHDA and CDR2 is SQIVND (reference sequence). CDR3 DNA sequence: TGTGCCAGTACCCGTCGCCCCACGGAAAATCCCTATGGCTACACCTTC. It translates to CASTRRPTENPYGYTF.

V usage is TRBV7-9 and J usage is TRBJ1-1, with D perhaps matching TRBD1 (6 bases). Trimming removed 4 bases from V and 4 bases from J, with 10 bases in between. CDR1 and CDR2 from the germline V gene are SEHNR and FQNEAQ (reference sequence). The CDR3 has 13 residues. CDR3 coding DNA: TGTGCCAGCAGCTCGGGACATTTCACTGAAGCTTTCTTT. Amino acids: CASSSGHFTEAFF.

This rearrangement joins TRBV12-3 or TRBV12-4 to TRBJ1-1, with a weak D call TRBD1 (5 bases). The CDR3 is 13 residues long. The ends were cut back, 5 bases at V and 3 bases at J, with 10 bases in the middle. The CDR3 DNA sequence: TGTGCCAGCAGTATACGGGGGTACACTGAAGCTTTCTTT. Residues: CASSIRGYTEAFF.

V and J are TRBV28 and TRBJ2-7, with D perhaps being TRBD1 or TRBD2 (5 bases each). Trimming cost V 5 bases and J 2 bases, with 19 bases left between them. The CDR3 extends over 16 amino acids. Per the germline V gene, CDR1 is MDHEN and CDR2 is SYDVKM. The CDR3 DNA reads as TGTGCCAGCAGTCCCCACAAAACAGAGGGGACCTACGAGCAGTACTTC. Residues: CASSPHKTEGTYEQYF.